This TCR beta chain was observed in a study of tumor-infiltrating lymphocytes in primary liver carcinoma. A constant-region primer served to make TCR beta cDNA from approximately 490 ng total RNA. Generation of the TCR beta libraries relied on three nested multiplex PCR rounds using slightly modified ARM-PCR. The study ran its first two PCR rounds for approximately 10 cycles each, using TRBV1-TRBV30 forward primers and a C-beta reverse primer. TCRdb reanalysed the multiplex PCR reads using MiXCR and keeps one entry per CDR3 protein. Of 95,000 to 150,000 distinct CDR3 sequences listed, roughly three fifths are singletons. General study points: Tumors reached a significantly greater top-250-clone fraction than blood did (p = 0.039).

Trimming shortened V by 7 bases and J by 4 bases, and 25 bases separated the two germline ends. The CDR3 is made up of 16 amino acids. Germline CDR1 and CDR2: DFQATT and SNEGSKA (reference sequence). The source material, roughly 18-33 mg of unsorted bulk tissue, was used to co-extract RNA and DNA. Those patients suffered from chronic HBV infection and were treatment-naive. Comment on this clonotype: Its target is not known. This may be a read error, as it is one base from a much larger clone.

The chain joins TRBV20-1 to TRBJ1-2, with D uncertain. The specimen was liver tumor tissue from sampling region 3. Subset specified: tumor region T3, left-lateral pole. This clonotype was sampled from a woman in her sixties with primary liver carcinoma and hepatitis B virus infection. Here the CDR3 DNA reads TGCAGTGGCAGCCCAATCATGACCGGCCAGCCCTATGGCTACACCTTC. Protein sequence: CSGSPIMTGQPYGYTF.